The clone carrying this TCR beta chain was counted only a few times. Antigen unknown. The sample originates from a study of cytomegalovirus exposure and HLA in healthy donors. Study at large: HLA-typed donors were the source of 82 million or so unique TCRs, which an early data release held. The Caucasian-associated ancestry cluster contained 81% of the 398 genotyped donors. General study findings and limits: Cytomegalovirus status was reportedly diagnosed by the classifier with high sensitivity and specificity. An analysis that was carried out later associated 16,951 TCR beta sequences with HLA alleles at 0.05 false discovery rate.

This CDR3 is built from 15 residues. The germline CDR1 and CDR2 sequences are MDHEN and SYDVKM. V lost 6 bases, J lost 3 bases, and 11 bases stayed unmatched. This PCR relied on a set of 60 Vbeta primers and 13 Jbeta primers. The protocol was immunoSEQ multiplex PCR, while the TCRdb copy is restricted to in-frame clones and leaves out a portion. The sample carries 80,000 to 100,000 clones, roughly four fifths recorded once. The sequencing input was PBMCs. The clonotype originates from a female donor in good health and CMV-seropositive. The V call is TRBV28, the J call TRBJ2-7; 7 bases map to TRBD2. The CDR3 reads CASSKAGSGDYEQYF. For the CDR3, the DNA is TGTGCCAGCAGCAAAGCGGGGAGTGGTGACTACGAGCAGTACTTC. Full variable domain (outside the CDR3, taken from reference TRBV28 and TRBJ2-7): DVKVTQSSRYLVKRTGEKVFLECVQDMDHENMFWYRQDPGLGLRLIYFSYDVKMKEKGDIPEGYSVSREKKERFSLILESASTNQTSMYLCASSKAGSGDYEQYFGPGTRLTVT.